The sequence of this T cell receptor (beta chain) was determined in a study of PD-L1 blockade in urothelial cancer. Across the study: In 2014 therapy began: atezolizumab 1,200 mg intravenously every 3 weeks.

Time point specified: pretreatment peripheral blood. The method was immunoSEQ multiplex PCR; TCRdb's version includes in-frame clones alone and lacks a portion of them. The sample holds 85,000 to 95,000 clones, 90% seen once. Unmatched junction bases numbered 7, after V lost 0 bases and J lost 6 bases. From germline, CDR1 is LGHNA and CDR2 YNFKEQ. The CDR3 runs 16 residues. The sequence was collected from a man aged 55 to 70 with urothelial cancer. The specimen comprised PBMCs, sampled around atezolizumab (anti-PD-L1) treatment. This chain links TRBV4-2 with TRBJ1-3, with 8 bases that match TRBD1. CDR3 region: CASSQEAGQGENTIYF. The DNA for the CDR3 is TGTGCCAGCAGCCAAGAAGCCGGACAGGGAGAAAACACCATATATTTT.